Presented here are 2 T cell receptor beta chains from one specimen sequenced in a study of PD-1 blockade in classical Hodgkin lymphoma. No patient escaped relapse after autologous stem cell transplantation, and brentuximab vedotin exposure varied. Assay: immunoSEQ multiplex PCR; the TCRdb copy retains only in-frame clones and omits some. The data contain tens of thousands of clones, 73% of them singletons. The sequencing used peripheral blood mononuclear cells (PBMCs), collected before the second cycle of nivolumab. These receptors were collected from a human donor with classical Hodgkin lymphoma.

In its sample, this clone was seen once. CDR3 amino acids: CASSLLANQPSYNEQFF. In DNA, the CDR3 is TGTGCCAGCAGCTTACTAGCGAATCAGCCTTCCTACAATGAGCAGTTCTTC. This chain uses TRBV11-2 with TRBJ2-1; a possible D gene is TRBD2 (6 bases). The V end lost 2 bases, the J end lost 1 base, and 15 bases lay between the germline ends. CDR3 length equals 17 residues. Germline CDR1 is SGHAT and CDR2 is FQNNGV.

The chain recombines TRBV28 with TRBJ2-7; no definite D call. The germline gives CDR1 MDHEN, CDR2 SYDVKM. V dropped 2 bases and J dropped 0 bases, with 2 bases sitting between them. There are 12 residues in the CDR3. The CDR3 here is CASSLHSYEQYF. Written as DNA, the CDR3 is TGTGCCAGCAGTTTACACTCCTACGAGCAGTACTTC.